This entry lists 17 T cell receptor beta chains sequenced from one sample in a study of beta chain features in type 1 diabetes (dated by TCRdb to about 2018). Results and caveats for the whole study, not just this receptor: A moderate but significant shortening of TCRB CDR3 length was observed in type 1 diabetes patients in all four CD4+ subsets.

The method was the immunoSEQ multiplex PCR assay. The High Capacity cDNA Reverse Transcription Kit was used to reverse transcribe all of the isolated RNA, meaning that expressed TCRB transcripts were what got sequenced. TCRdb limited this immuneACCESS table to in-frame rearrangements with V and J called. A share of clones is missing; checked studies link under half to unresolved V genes, and the rest is unexplained. This sample lists 230,000 or so clones; 16% were detected once. The ten largest clones capture more than 0.075% of the sample. Antigen specificity for these receptors is unknown. Material: naive CD4+ T cells from blood. The cell subset or site label on this specimen signifies: true naive CD4+ T cells. The receptors shown here come from a man aged 30 to 39 with type 1 diabetes.

For this clone: Within the sample, other DNA sequences also encode this same CDR3. The rearrangement uses TRBV29-1 and TRBJ2-1, with 7 bases fitting TRBD1. This CDR3 is built from 12 residues. V lost 6 bases and J lost 7; bases outside the gene matches: 6. Germline lookup yields CDR1 SQVTM and CDR2 ANQGSEA. The CDR3 loop reads CSVRQGRNEQFF. The DNA of the CDR3 is TGCAGCGTCAGACAGGGTCGGAATGAGCAGTTCTTC.

This clone was counted a few times. V and J are TRBV5-1 and TRBJ2-1; D may be TRBD2 (5 bases). Germline CDR1 and CDR2: SGHRS and YFSETQ. V gave up 3 bases and J gave up 4 bases, with 8 bases separating them. The CDR3 totals 13 residues. This CDR3 reads CASSSIAYNEQFF. CDR3 DNA sequence: TGCGCCAGCAGCTCGATAGCGTACAATGAGCAGTTCTTC.

The V call is TRBV9, the J call TRBJ2-1; D call uncertain. The length of the CDR3 is 14 residues. V dropped 0 bases and J dropped 5 bases, with 9 bases sitting between them. Germline CDR1 reads SGDLS; CDR2 reads YYNGEE. CDR3 DNA: TGTGCCAGCAGCGTAGCTATCGGAGACAATGAGCAGTTCTTC. Translating gives CASSVAIGDNEQFF.

The chain employs TRBV14 and TRBJ2-1; D unclear. The germline V and J ends were trimmed by 0 bases and 0 bases, with 12 bases remaining between them. This CDR3 spans 17 amino acids. CDR1 and CDR2 from the germline V gene are SGHDN and FVKESK. The CDR3 here is CASSQDLVASSYNEQFF. CDR3 coding DNA: TGTGCCAGCAGCCAAGATCTTGTAGCTAGCTCCTACAATGAGCAGTTCTTC.

This clone was counted a few times. The chain is built from TRBV7-2 and TRBJ2-1, with D hard to call. In germline, CDR1 is SGHTA, CDR2 FQGNSA. The CDR3 has 15 amino acids. Trimming removed 5 bases at V and 5 bases at J, with 16 bases between. CDR3 nucleotides: TGTGCCAGCAGCCTGGGTGGGCAGTTCAACAATGAGCAGTTCTTC. It specifies CASSLGGQFNNEQFF.

Only a few counts were recorded for this clone. The CDR3 DNA follows: TGTGCCAGCAGCCGAGCCGGGACTAGCGGGAGGGCCGAGTACAATGAGCAGTTCTTC. It is translated as CASSRAGTSGRAEYNEQFF. The chain carries TRBV7-9 and TRBJ2-1; the match to TRBD2 covers 16 bases. CDR3 length equals 19 residues. From germline, CDR1 is SEHNR and CDR2 FQNEAQ (reference sequence). The V segment lost 5 bases and the J segment 4 bases; nucleotides outside the gene matches: 11.

This chain uses TRBV5-1 with TRBJ2-4; weak D call: TRBD1 (6 bases). Per the germline V gene, CDR1 is SGHRS and CDR2 is YFSETQ. The CDR3 extends over 15 amino acids. V was clipped by 7 bases and J by 9 bases, with 23 bases between them. For the CDR3, the DNA is TGCGCCAGCGCCCCTACGTTGGCACAGGGCAGCATTCAGTACTTC. Residues: CASAPTLAQGSIQYF.

The rearrangement uses TRBV11-2 and TRBJ2-5, with D uncertain. CDR1 and CDR2 (germline): SGHAT, FQNNGV. This CDR3 is built from 16 residues. Trimming left V 0 bases short and J 6 bases short, with 17 bases between. The DNA for the CDR3 is TGTGCCAGCAGCTTAGATCTGCGGTGGGTAACAAAGACCCAGTACTTC. This sequence encodes CASSLDLRWVTKTQYF.

A single count supports this clone. The chain employs TRBV5-1 and TRBJ2-3, with 7 bases aligning to TRBD2. V dropped 0 bases and J dropped 2; count of bases not matched to a gene: 3. The CDR3 is 15 residues long. Germline V gives CDR1 SGHRS, CDR2 YFSETQ. The chain's CDR3 is CASSLVSGTTDTQYF. The CDR3 DNA reads TGCGCCAGCAGCTTGGTGAGCGGGACCACAGATACGCAGTATTTT.

A few counts support this clone. The chain employs TRBV25-1 and TRBJ2-1; D might be TRBD1 (6 bases). Trimming left V 1 base short and J 8 bases short, with 15 bases between. This CDR3 has 15 residues. CDR1 MGHDK and CDR2 SYGVNS come from the germline V gene. The CDR3 DNA reads as TGTGCCAGCAGTGAATCCTTAGGTGACAGGTATGAGCAGTTCTTC. It specifies CASSESLGDRYEQFF.

This clone was seen more than once but under ten times. The rearrangement joins TRBV25-1 to TRBJ1-5; D is ambiguous. The CDR3 loop spans 14 amino acids. Germline assignment: CDR1 MGHDK and CDR2 SYGVNS. Trimming took 3 bases from V and 4 from J, leaving 10 bases between them. CDR3 DNA: TGTGCCAGCAGTGACCTAGTAGGAAATCAGCCCCAGCATTTT. It codes for CASSDLVGNQPQHF.

The chain couples TRBV7-9 to TRBJ1-1, with 7 bases matching TRBD1. V lost 3 bases and J lost 8; bases outside the gene matches: 9. The CDR3 consists of 14 residues. Germline V gene data show CDR1 as SEHNR and CDR2 as FQNEAQ (reference sequence). The CDR3 reads CASSFADRRNEAFF. In DNA form, the CDR3 reads TGTGCCAGCAGCTTCGCGGACAGGCGGAACGAAGCTTTCTTT.

The table lists this clone with a few counts. The gene calls are TRBV2 and TRBJ1-1; D is uncertain. The ends were cut back, 4 bases at V and 0 bases at J, with 12 bases in the middle. Germline V gene lookup returns CDR1 SNHLY and CDR2 FYNNEI. This CDR3 has 15 amino acids. CDR3 DNA sequence: TGTGCCAGCAGTGGACCTCTAGGGATGAACACTGAAGCTTTCTTT. This encodes CASSGPLGMNTEAFF.

The chain uses TRBV9 and TRBJ1-2, with unresolved D. This CDR3 contains 13 residues. The V end was cut by 0 bases, the J end by 4 bases, with 7 bases between. Germline CDR1 SGDLS, CDR2 YYNGEE. CDR3 sequence (DNA): TGTGCCAGCAGCGTAGAATCGGCCTATGGCTACACCTTC. Protein sequence: CASSVESAYGYTF.

The V call is TRBV29-1, the J call TRBJ2-7; D call uncertain. The V gene lost 6 bases and the J gene lost 0 bases, with 9 bases spanning the gap. The CDR3 has 12 amino acids. The germline gives CDR1 SQVTM, CDR2 ANQGSEA. This CDR3 is CSVDTDSYEQYF. The CDR3 region has the DNA TGCAGCGTAGATACAGACTCCTACGAGCAGTACTTC.

The table lists this clone with a few counts. The chain combines TRBV7-2 with TRBJ2-3, with TRBD1 as a possible D gene (6 bases). CDR3 size: 14 residues. Between the trimmed V and J ends, which lost 2 bases and 2 bases, there was a span of 8 bases. Germline V lookup: CDR1 SGHTA, CDR2 FQGNSA. The CDR3 loop reads CASSLNRVTDTQYF. The CDR3 region has the DNA TGTGCCAGCAGCTTAAACAGGGTCACAGATACGCAGTATTTT.

This chain links TRBV29-1 with TRBJ1-2; no clear D. The V end was cut by 8 bases, the J end by 5 bases, with 15 bases between. Germline CDR1 is SQVTM and CDR2 is ANQGSEA. CDR3 length: 12 amino acids. The CDR3 DNA follows: TGCAGCACATCGTCCGGGGAGTATGGCTACACCTTC. Its protein is CSTSSGEYGYTF.